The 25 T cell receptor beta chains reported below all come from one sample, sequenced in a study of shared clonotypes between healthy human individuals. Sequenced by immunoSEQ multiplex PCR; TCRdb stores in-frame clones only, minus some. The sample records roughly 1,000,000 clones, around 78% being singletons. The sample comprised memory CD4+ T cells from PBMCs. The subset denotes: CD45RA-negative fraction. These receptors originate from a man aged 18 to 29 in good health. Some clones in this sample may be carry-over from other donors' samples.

CDR3 amino acids: CASSLRPPAGGGNEQFF. Written as DNA, the CDR3 is TGTGCCAGCAGCCTTCGGCCCCCGGCGGGAGGGGGGAATGAGCAGTTCTTC. The V call is TRBV7-6, the J call TRBJ2-1; 9 bases agree with TRBD2. Trimming at V came to 5 bases and at J to 7 bases, leaving 15 bases not matched to a gene. Germline V CDR1 and CDR2: SGHVS, FNYEAQ. The CDR3 covers 17 residues.

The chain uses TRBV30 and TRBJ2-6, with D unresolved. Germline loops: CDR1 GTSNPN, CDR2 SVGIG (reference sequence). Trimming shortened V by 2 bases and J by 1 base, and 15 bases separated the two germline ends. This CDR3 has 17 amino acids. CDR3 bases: TGTGCCTGGAGTACAAGGCGCGTAGGATCTGGGGCCAACGTCCTGACTTTC. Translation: CAWSTRRVGSGANVLTF.

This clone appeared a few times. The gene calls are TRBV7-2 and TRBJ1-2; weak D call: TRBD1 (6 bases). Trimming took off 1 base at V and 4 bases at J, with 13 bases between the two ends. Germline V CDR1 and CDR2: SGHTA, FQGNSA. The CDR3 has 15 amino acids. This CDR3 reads CASSLDPGVPYGYTF. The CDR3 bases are TGTGCCAGCAGCTTAGACCCAGGGGTCCCCTATGGCTACACCTTC.

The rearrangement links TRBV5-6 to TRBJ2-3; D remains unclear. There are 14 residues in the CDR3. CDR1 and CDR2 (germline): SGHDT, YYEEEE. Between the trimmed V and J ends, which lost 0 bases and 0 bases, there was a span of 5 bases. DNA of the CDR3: TGTGCCAGCAGCTTGGACTTAAGCACAGATACGCAGTATTTT. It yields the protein CASSLDLSTDTQYF.

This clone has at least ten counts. The CDR3 here is CASSGQPGLSYEQYF. The CDR3 bases are TGTGCCAGCAGCGGCCAACCGGGACTCTCCTACGAGCAGTACTTC. The chain joins TRBV7-2 to TRBJ2-7; TRBD2 might be the D (6 bases). V lost 5 bases and J lost 0, with 14 bases in between. The CDR3 loop spans 15 amino acids. Germline CDR1 reads SGHTA; CDR2 reads FQGNSA. Drawing the rest from reference TRBV7-2 and TRBJ2-7, the complete variable domain is GAGVSQSPSNKVTEKGKDVELRCDPISGHTALYWYRQSLGQGLEFLIYFQGNSAPDKSGLPSDRFSAERTGGSVSTLTIQRTQQEDSAVYLCASSGQPGLSYEQYFGPGTRLTVT.

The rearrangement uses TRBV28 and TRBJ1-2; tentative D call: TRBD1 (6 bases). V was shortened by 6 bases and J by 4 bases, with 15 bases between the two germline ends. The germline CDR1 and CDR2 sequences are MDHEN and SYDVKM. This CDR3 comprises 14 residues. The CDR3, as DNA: TGTGCCAGCAGCGGGGGGGGCGGAAGCTATGGCTACACCTTC. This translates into CASSGGGGSYGYTF.

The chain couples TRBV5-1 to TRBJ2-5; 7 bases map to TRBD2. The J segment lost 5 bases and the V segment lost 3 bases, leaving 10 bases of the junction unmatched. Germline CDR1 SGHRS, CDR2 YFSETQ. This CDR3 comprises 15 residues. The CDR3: CASSSLPGGGETQYF. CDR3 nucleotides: TGCGCCAGCAGCTCCCTCCCGGGGGGAGGGGAGACCCAGTACTTC.

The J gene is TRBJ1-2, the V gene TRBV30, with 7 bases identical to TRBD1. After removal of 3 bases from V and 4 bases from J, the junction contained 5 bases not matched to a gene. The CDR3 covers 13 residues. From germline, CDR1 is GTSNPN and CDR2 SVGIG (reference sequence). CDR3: CAWSRQGPYGYTF. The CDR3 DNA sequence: TGTGCCTGGAGCAGACAGGGCCCCTATGGCTACACCTTC.

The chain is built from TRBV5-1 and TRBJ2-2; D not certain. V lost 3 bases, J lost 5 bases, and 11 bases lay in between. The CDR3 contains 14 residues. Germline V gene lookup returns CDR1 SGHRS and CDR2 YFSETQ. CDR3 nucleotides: TGCGCCAGCAGCTGGGGTGTGGGGACCGGGGAGCTGTTTTTT. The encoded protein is CASSWGVGTGELFF. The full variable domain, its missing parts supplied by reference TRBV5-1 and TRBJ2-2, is KAGVTQTPRYLIKTRGQQVTLSCSPISGHRSVSWYQQTPGQGLQFLFEYFSETQRNKGNFPGRFSGRQFSNSRSEMNVSTLELGDSALYLCASSWGVGTGELFFGEGSRLTVL.

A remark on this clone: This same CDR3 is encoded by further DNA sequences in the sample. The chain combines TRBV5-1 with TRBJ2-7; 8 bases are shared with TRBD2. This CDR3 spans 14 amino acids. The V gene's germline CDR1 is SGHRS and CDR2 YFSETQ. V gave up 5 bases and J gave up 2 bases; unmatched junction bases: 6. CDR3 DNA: TGCGCCAGCAGAGCGGGAGCCTCCGCCTACGAGCAGTACTTC. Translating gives CASRAGASAYEQYF.

For the CDR3, the DNA is TGTGCCAGCAGCTTTTCTGAGAATCAGCCCCAGCATTTT. Translation: CASSFSENQPQHF. The chain has TRBV7-3 and TRBJ1-5; D uncertain. The CDR3 is 13 residues long. V lost 3 bases and J 4 bases, leaving 7 bases between the germline ends. Germline assignment: CDR1 SGHTA and CDR2 FQGTGA.

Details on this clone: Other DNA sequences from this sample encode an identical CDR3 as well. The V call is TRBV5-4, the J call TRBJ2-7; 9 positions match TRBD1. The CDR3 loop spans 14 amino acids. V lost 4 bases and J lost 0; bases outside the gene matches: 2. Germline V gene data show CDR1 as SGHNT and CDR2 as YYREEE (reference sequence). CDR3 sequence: CASSPGQGSYEQYF. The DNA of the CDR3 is TGTGCCAGCAGCCCGGGACAGGGCTCCTACGAGCAGTACTTC.

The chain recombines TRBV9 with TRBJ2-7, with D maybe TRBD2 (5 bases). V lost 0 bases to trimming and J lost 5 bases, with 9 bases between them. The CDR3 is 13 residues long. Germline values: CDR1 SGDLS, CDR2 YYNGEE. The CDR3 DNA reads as TGTGCCAGCAGCGTAGATCGGGGAGACGAGCAGTACTTC. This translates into CASSVDRGDEQYF.

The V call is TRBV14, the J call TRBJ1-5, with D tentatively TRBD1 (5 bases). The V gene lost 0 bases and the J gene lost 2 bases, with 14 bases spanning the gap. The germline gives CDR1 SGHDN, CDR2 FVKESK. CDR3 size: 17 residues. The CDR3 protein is CASSQDCGGNRNQPQHF. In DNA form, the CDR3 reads TGTGCCAGCAGCCAAGATTGTGGGGGGAACCGCAATCAGCCCCAGCATTTT.

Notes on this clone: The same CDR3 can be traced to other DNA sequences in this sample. The CDR3 region has the DNA TGTGCCAGCAGCTTGGAGGGTAGCTCCTACAATGAGCAGTTCTTC. Translation: CASSLEGSSYNEQFF. J is TRBJ2-1 and V is TRBV5-4; no reliable D call. The V and J ends lost 0 bases and 0 bases respectively, with 7 bases between them. Germline V CDR1 and CDR2: SGHNT, YYREEE (reference sequence). The CDR3 has 15 amino acids.

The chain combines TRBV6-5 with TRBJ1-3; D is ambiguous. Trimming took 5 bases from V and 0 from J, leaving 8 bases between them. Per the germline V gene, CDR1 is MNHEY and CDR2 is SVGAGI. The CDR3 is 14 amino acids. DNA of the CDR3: TGTGCCAGCAGTCCTCGCTACTCTGGAAACACCATATATTTT. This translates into CASSPRYSGNTIYF.

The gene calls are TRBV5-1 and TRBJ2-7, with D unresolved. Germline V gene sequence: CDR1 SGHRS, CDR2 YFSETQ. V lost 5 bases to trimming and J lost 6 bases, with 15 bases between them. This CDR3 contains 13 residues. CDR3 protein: CASSLLPAVEQYF. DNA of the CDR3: TGCGCCAGCAGTCTACTACCGGCAGTCGAGCAGTACTTC.

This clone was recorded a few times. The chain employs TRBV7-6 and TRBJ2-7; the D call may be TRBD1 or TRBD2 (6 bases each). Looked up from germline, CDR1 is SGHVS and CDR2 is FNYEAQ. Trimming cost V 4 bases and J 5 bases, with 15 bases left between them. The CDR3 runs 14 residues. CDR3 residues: CASSSRGGFDEQYF. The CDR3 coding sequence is TGTGCCAGCAGCTCCCGAGGGGGGTTCGACGAGCAGTACTTC.

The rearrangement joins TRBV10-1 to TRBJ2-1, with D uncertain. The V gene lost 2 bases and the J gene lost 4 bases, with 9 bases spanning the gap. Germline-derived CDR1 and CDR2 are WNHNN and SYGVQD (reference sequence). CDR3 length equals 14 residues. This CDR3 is CASSEAWGYNEQFF. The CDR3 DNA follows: TGCGCCAGCAGTGAGGCCTGGGGTTACAATGAGCAGTTCTTC.

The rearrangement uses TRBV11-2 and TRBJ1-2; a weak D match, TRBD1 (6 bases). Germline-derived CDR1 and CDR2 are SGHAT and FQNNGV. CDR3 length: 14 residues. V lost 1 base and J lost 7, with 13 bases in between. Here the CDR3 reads CASSLAGGLGGYTF. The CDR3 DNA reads TGTGCCAGCAGCTTAGCCGGGGGCTTGGGTGGCTACACCTTC.

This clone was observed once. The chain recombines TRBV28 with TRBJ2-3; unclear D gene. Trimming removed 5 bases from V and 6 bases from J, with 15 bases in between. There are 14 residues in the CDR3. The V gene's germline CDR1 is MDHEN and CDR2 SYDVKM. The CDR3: CASSPTYLWDTQYF. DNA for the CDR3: TGTGCCAGCAGTCCTACTTATCTGTGGGATACGCAGTATTTT.

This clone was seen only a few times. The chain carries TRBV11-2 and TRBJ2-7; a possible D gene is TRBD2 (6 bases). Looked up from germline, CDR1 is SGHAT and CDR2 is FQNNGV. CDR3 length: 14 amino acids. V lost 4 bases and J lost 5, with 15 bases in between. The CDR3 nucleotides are TGTGCCAGCAGCTCCTCCGGGACTCTCAACGAGCAGTACTTC. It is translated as CASSSSGTLNEQYF. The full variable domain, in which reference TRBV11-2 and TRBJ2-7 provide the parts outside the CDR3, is EAGVAQSPRYKIIEKRQSVAFWCNPISGHATLYWYQQILGQGPKLLIQFQNNGVVDDSQLPKDRFSAERLKGVDSTLKIQPAKLEDSAVYLCASSSSGTLNEQYFGPGTRLTVT.

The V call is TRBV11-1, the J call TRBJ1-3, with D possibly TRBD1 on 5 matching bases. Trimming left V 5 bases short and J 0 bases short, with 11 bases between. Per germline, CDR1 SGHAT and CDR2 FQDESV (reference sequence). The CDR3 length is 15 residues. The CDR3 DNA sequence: TGTGCCAGCAGCGCGGACACCAGCTCTGGAAACACCATATATTTT. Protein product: CASSADTSSGNTIYF. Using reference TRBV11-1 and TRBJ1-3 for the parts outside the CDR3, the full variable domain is EAEVAQSPRYKITEKSQAVAFWCDPISGHATLYWYRQILGQGPELLVQFQDESVVDDSQLPKDRFSAERLKGVDSTLKIQPAELGDSAMYLCASSADTSSGNTIYFGEGSWLTVV.

The CDR3: CASSELGTTNTEAFF. CDR3 in DNA: TGTGCCAGCAGCGAGCTCGGGACTACGAACACTGAAGCTTTCTTT. The V call is TRBV9, the J call TRBJ1-1; tentatively, D is TRBD1 (5 bases). This CDR3 region has 15 residues. With 3 bases removed from V and 1 base from J, the gap between germline ends came to 13 bases. Germline V CDR1 and CDR2: SGDLS, YYNGEE.

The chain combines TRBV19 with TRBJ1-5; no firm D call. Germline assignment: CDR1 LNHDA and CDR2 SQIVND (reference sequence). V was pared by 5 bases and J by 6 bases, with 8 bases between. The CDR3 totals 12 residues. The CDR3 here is CASSEAAQPQHF. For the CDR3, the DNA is TGTGCCAGTAGTGAAGCGGCTCAGCCCCAGCATTTT.